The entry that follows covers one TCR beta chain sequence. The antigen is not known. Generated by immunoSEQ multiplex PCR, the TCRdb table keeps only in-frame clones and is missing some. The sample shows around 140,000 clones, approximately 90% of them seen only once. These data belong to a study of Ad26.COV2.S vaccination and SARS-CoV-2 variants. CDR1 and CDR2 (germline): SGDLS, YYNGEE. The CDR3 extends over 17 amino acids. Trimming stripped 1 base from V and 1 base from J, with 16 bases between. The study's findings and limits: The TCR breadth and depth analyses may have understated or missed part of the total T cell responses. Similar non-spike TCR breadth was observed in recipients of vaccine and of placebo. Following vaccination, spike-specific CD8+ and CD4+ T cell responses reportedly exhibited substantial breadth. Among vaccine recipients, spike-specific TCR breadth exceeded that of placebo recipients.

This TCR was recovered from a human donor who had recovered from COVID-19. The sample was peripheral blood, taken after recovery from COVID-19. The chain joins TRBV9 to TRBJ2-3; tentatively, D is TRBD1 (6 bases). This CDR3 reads CASSVIGGASGTDTQYF. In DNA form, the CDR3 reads TGTGCCAGCAGCGTAATTGGGGGCGCGAGCGGCACAGATACGCAGTATTTT. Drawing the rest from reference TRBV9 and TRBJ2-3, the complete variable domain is DSGVTQTPKHLITATGQRVTLRCSPRSGDLSVYWYQQSLDQGLQFLIQYYNGEERAKGNILERFSAQQFPDLHSELNLSSLELGDSALYFCASSVIGGASGTDTQYFGPGTRLTVL.